Listed below are T cell receptor beta chains from one sample, sequenced in a study of cytomegalovirus exposure and HLA in healthy donors. This table comes from immunoSEQ multiplex PCR, and its TCRdb copy is limited to in-frame clones, with some not included. The sample has 150,000 to 200,000 clones, around 81% seen once. The sequenced sample consisted of PBMCs. These TCRs come from a woman aged 25 to 39 in good health and CMV-seropositive. Each CDR3 is given with its conserved first and last residue. Fields, in order: D gene, J gene, clone size, V gene, CDR3 DNA, CDR3 protein. D genes are given only for firm matches. Clone size is given for some rows only: seen once, a few or many times, or a class if the clone is expanded.

d_gene: TRBD2; j_gene: TRBJ2-3; abundance: few; v_gene: TRBV6-1; CDR3nt: TGTGCCAGCAGTGAAGGGACTAGCACCCTCACAGATACGCAGTATTTT; CDR3aa: CASSEGTSTLTDTQYF
d_gene: TRBD1; j_gene: TRBJ1-1; abundance: NA; v_gene: TRBV4-3; CDR3nt: TGCGCCAGCAGCCGCGTCCAGACAGGGAGAGATAGGACTGAAGCTTTCTTT; CDR3aa: CASSRVQTGRDRTEAFF
d_gene: NA; j_gene: TRBJ2-7; abundance: NA; v_gene: TRBV18; CDR3nt: TGTGCCAGCTCACCACCTCCTACGGACAGTTACTACGAGCAGTACTTC; CDR3aa: CASSPPPTDSYYEQYF
d_gene: TRBD2; j_gene: TRBJ2-1; abundance: NA; v_gene: TRBV11-2; CDR3nt: TGTGCCAGCAGCTTAGCGGCGGGAGGGAACAATGAGCAGTTCTTC; CDR3aa: CASSLAAGGNNEQFF
d_gene: NA; j_gene: TRBJ2-1; abundance: NA; v_gene: TRBV5-6; CDR3nt: TGTGCCAGCAGCTTGGAGGGGCGACAGGCGGTTAATGAGCAGTTCTTC; CDR3aa: CASSLEGRQAVNEQFF
d_gene: TRBD1; j_gene: TRBJ1-1; abundance: once; v_gene: TRBV5-1; CDR3nt: TGCGCCAGCAGCTTGGTAGGGGGCCGGAACACTGAAGCTTTCTTT; CDR3aa: CASSLVGGRNTEAFF
d_gene: NA; j_gene: TRBJ2-5; abundance: NA; v_gene: TRBV25-1; CDR3nt: TGTGCCAGCACTTCCGGGATCCAAGAGACCCAGTACTTC; CDR3aa: CASTSGIQETQYF
d_gene: NA; j_gene: TRBJ2-2; abundance: NA; v_gene: TRBV4-1; CDR3nt: TGCGCCAGCAGCCAAGGACCTAGCACCGGGGAGCTGTTTTTT; CDR3aa: CASSQGPSTGELFF
d_gene: NA; j_gene: TRBJ1-1; abundance: NA; v_gene: TRBV30; CDR3nt: TGTGCCTGGAGTGTACTATCATTGAGGGCCGAAGAAGCTTTCTTT; CDR3aa: CAWSVLSLRAEEAFF
d_gene: TRBD1; j_gene: TRBJ2-3; abundance: NA; v_gene: TRBV7-2; CDR3nt: TGTGCCAGCAGCTCGCGACAGGGTTTCACAGATACGCAGTATTTT; CDR3aa: CASSSRQGFTDTQYF
d_gene: NA; j_gene: TRBJ2-7; abundance: NA; v_gene: TRBV7-2; CDR3nt: TGTGCCAGCAGCCCCGGTAGAAGCGAGCAGTACTTC; CDR3aa: CASSPGRSEQYF
d_gene: NA; j_gene: TRBJ2-4; abundance: NA; v_gene: TRBV6-1; CDR3nt: TGTGCCAGCAGTGAAAGTGGGCGCTTAGCCAAAAACATTCAGTACTTC; CDR3aa: CASSESGRLAKNIQYF
d_gene: TRBD1; j_gene: TRBJ2-3; abundance: NA; v_gene: TRBV19; CDR3nt: TGTGCCAGTACAGGGGGAAGCACAGATACGCAGTATTTT; CDR3aa: CASTGGSTDTQYF
d_gene: NA; j_gene: TRBJ2-7; abundance: NA; v_gene: TRBV29-1; CDR3nt: TGCAGCGTTGATGGAACAGGCCCCTACGAGCAGTACTTC; CDR3aa: CSVDGTGPYEQYF
d_gene: TRBD2; j_gene: TRBJ2-7; abundance: NA; v_gene: TRBV6-5; CDR3nt: TGTGCCAGCAGGCCTAGCGGGGGTACCTACGAGCAGTACTTC; CDR3aa: CASRPSGGTYEQYF
d_gene: TRBD1; j_gene: TRBJ1-3; abundance: NA; v_gene: TRBV28; CDR3nt: TGTGCCAGCAGTCAACAGGGGGGTTTCGGAAACACCATATATTTT; CDR3aa: CASSQQGGFGNTIYF
d_gene: TRBD1; j_gene: TRBJ2-3; abundance: NA; v_gene: TRBV27; CDR3nt: TGTGCCAGCAGTCCAGGGGGTACGCAGTATTTT; CDR3aa: CASSPGGTQYF
d_gene: TRBD2; j_gene: TRBJ2-1; abundance: NA; v_gene: TRBV4-1; CDR3nt: TGCGCCAGCAGCCAAGTTTTAGCTAGCGGGGGGCCCCCGTTCTTC; CDR3aa: CASSQVLASGGPPFF
d_gene: TRBD1; j_gene: TRBJ1-6; abundance: NA; v_gene: TRBV6-1; CDR3nt: TGTGCCAGCAGCCACAGGGGGGAAGCCCTCCACTTT; CDR3aa: CASSHRGEALHF
d_gene: TRBD1; j_gene: TRBJ1-2; abundance: NA; v_gene: TRBV6-5; CDR3nt: TGTGCCAGCAGGTCGGGACAGATCCATGGCTACACCTTC; CDR3aa: CASRSGQIHGYTF
d_gene: TRBD2; j_gene: TRBJ2-2; abundance: NA; v_gene: TRBV4-3; CDR3nt: TGCGCCAGCAGCCGGACTAGCGGGGAGCTGTTTTTT; CDR3aa: CASSRTSGELFF
d_gene: TRBD1; j_gene: TRBJ2-7; abundance: NA; v_gene: TRBV7-6; CDR3nt: TGTGCCAGCAGCTTAGCGGGGGACAGCTCCTACGAGCAGTACTTC; CDR3aa: CASSLAGDSSYEQYF
d_gene: NA; j_gene: TRBJ1-6; abundance: once; v_gene: TRBV6-5; CDR3nt: TGTGCCAGCAGTTACTGGAGACAGATTAATTCACCCCTCCACTTT; CDR3aa: CASSYWRQINSPLHF
d_gene: TRBD1; j_gene: TRBJ2-6; abundance: NA; v_gene: TRBV5-6; CDR3nt: TGTGCCAGCACCCAGGGACAGGGCCTTACCTACTCTGGGGCCAACGTCCTGACTTTC; CDR3aa: CASTQGQGLTYSGANVLTF
d_gene: TRBD1; j_gene: TRBJ2-5; abundance: NA; v_gene: TRBV2; CDR3nt: TGTGCCAGCAGCCCCACCAGGGGGTGGGCCCAGTACTTC; CDR3aa: CASSPTRGWAQYF
d_gene: NA; j_gene: TRBJ1-5; abundance: NA; v_gene: TRBV28; CDR3nt: TGTGCCAGCCGGACAGCGAATCAGCCCCAGCATTTT; CDR3aa: CASRTANQPQHF
d_gene: NA; j_gene: TRBJ1-6; abundance: NA; v_gene: TRBV7-2; CDR3nt: TGTGCCAGCAGCCCGGGGTATTCACCCCTCCACTTT; CDR3aa: CASSPGYSPLHF